This passage covers 28 T cell receptor beta chains from one sample sequenced in a study of blood T cell repertoires in COVID-19. Method: immunoSEQ multiplex PCR; TCRdb's copy keeps in-frame clones and lacks some. This table has 240,000 or so clones, 88% appearing once. Specimen: peripheral blood. The receptors derive from a woman aged 40-49 years who had recovered from COVID-19.

The rearrangement links TRBV30 to TRBJ2-5; 9 bases agree with TRBD2. CDR3 length: 14 residues. The germline V gene encodes CDR1 GTSNPN and CDR2 SVGIG (reference sequence). J was trimmed by 5 bases and V by 3 bases; bases with no gene match: 7. CDR3: CAWSPGLAGETQYF. The CDR3 DNA follows: TGTGCCTGGAGCCCGGGACTAGCAGGGGAGACCCAGTACTTC.

The chain links TRBV5-8 to TRBJ2-5, with TRBD2 matching 10 bases. Germline trimming cut 2 bases from V and 5 bases from J; bases unmatched to any gene: 3. In germline, CDR1 is SGHTS, CDR2 YDEGEE. The CDR3 totals 14 residues. CDR3 sequence: CASSLAGGGETQYF. The CDR3, as DNA: TGTGCCAGCAGCTTAGCGGGAGGGGGGGAGACCCAGTACTTC.

This chain joins TRBV7-2 and TRBJ2-7, with 9 bases aligning to TRBD2. The germline V gene encodes CDR1 SGHTA and CDR2 FQGNSA. This CDR3 comprises 19 residues. Trimming cost V 4 bases and J 0 bases; bases outside gene matches: 16. CDR3 sequence: CASSSPGVAGVPPSYEQYF. The CDR3 DNA is TGTGCCAGCAGCTCCCCGGGGGTAGCGGGAGTCCCCCCCTCCTACGAGCAGTACTTC.

A single count supports this clone. V usage is TRBV4-3 and J usage is TRBJ1-1; D is unclear. The CDR3 covers 13 residues. Trimming cost V 1 base and J 2 bases, with 5 bases left between them. CDR1 is LGHNA and CDR2 is YSLEER in the germline V gene. The CDR3 protein is CASSQGRNTEAFF. CDR3 DNA sequence: TGCGCCAGCAGCCAAGGCAGAAACACTGAAGCTTTCTTT.

J is TRBJ1-2 and V is TRBV9; D is possibly TRBD1 (6 bases). The ends were cut back, 3 bases at V and 4 bases at J, with 13 bases in the middle. The CDR3 covers 14 residues. The germline V gene has CDR1 SGDLS and CDR2 YYNGEE. CDR3 in amino acids: CASSARQVLYGYTF. CDR3 coding DNA: TGTGCCAGCAGCGCCCGACAGGTCCTCTATGGCTACACCTTC.

The chain is built from TRBV23-1 and TRBJ2-5; 7 positions match TRBD1. TRBV23-1 is an ORF, with its function uncertain. V lost 0 bases, J lost 7 bases, and 8 bases stayed unmatched. This CDR3 is 15 amino acids long. This CDR3 is CASSQSHRGPWTQYF. CDR3 sequence (DNA): TGCGCCAGCAGTCAATCCCACAGGGGCCCGTGGACCCAGTACTTC.

The V and J genes are TRBV30 and TRBJ1-1; D is undetermined. Trimming stripped 3 bases from V and 0 bases from J, with 8 bases between. CDR3 length: 13 amino acids. Germline lookup yields CDR1 GTSNPN and CDR2 SVGIG (reference sequence). In DNA, the CDR3 is TGTGCCTGGAGGAGAACTATGAACACTGAAGCTTTCTTT. Its protein product is CAWRRTMNTEAFF.

This chain links TRBV7-2 with TRBJ1-3; 7 bases match TRBD1. The CDR3 sequence is 14 residues long. Germline-derived CDR1 and CDR2 are SGHTA and FQGNSA. V lost 5 bases to trimming and J lost 4 bases; unmatched junction nucleotides: 5. The CDR3 here is CASSTGTAGNTIYF. The CDR3 nucleotides are TGTGCCAGCAGCACCGGGACAGCCGGAAACACCATATATTTT.

CDR3 amino acids: CASSYAGGGEAFF. CDR3 bases: TGTGCCAGCAGTTACGCCGGGGGGGGTGAAGCTTTCTTT. This chain links TRBV6-2 or TRBV6-3 with TRBJ1-1; D is perhaps TRBD1 (5 bases). V was clipped by 2 bases and J by 7 bases, with 11 bases between them. The CDR3 covers 13 residues. From germline, CDR1 is MNHEY and CDR2 SVGEGT.

The chain is built from TRBV2 and TRBJ2-3; D unresolved. This CDR3 contains 14 residues. Germline-derived CDR1 and CDR2 are SNHLY and FYNNEI. V lost 6 bases, J lost 0 bases, and 10 bases lay in between. CDR3 region: CASRVATSTDTQYF. For the CDR3, the DNA is TGTGCCAGCAGAGTGGCGACTAGCACAGATACGCAGTATTTT. Supplemented by reference TRBV2 and TRBJ2-3, the full variable domain reads EPEVTQTPSHQVTQMGQEVILRCVPISNHLYFYWYRQILGQKVEFLVSFYNNEISEKSEIFDDQFSVERPDGSNFTLKIRSTKLEDSAMYFCASRVATSTDTQYFGPGTRLTVL.

This clone appeared a single time. V gene TRBV14 combines with J gene TRBJ1-1; D perhaps matches TRBD1 (6 bases). The CDR3 extends over 13 amino acids. Germline loops: CDR1 SGHDN, CDR2 FVKESK. The V end was cut by 6 bases, the J end by 5 bases, with 13 bases between. CDR3 DNA: TGTGCCAGCAGGCGGGGGCTTCGGACTGAAGCTTTCTTT. It specifies CASRRGLRTEAFF.

The rearrangement uses TRBV5-6 and TRBJ2-7; 8 bases map to TRBD2. Germline trimming cut 2 bases from V and 0 bases from J; bases unmatched to any gene: 4. Per germline, CDR1 SGHDT and CDR2 YYEEEE. This CDR3 is 15 amino acids long. The CDR3 spells CASSFDSGSSYEQYV. The CDR3, as DNA: TGTGCCAGCAGCTTCGACAGCGGGAGCTCCTACGAGCAGTACGTC.

This chain uses TRBV5-1 with TRBJ2-5; unclear D gene. The germline CDR1 and CDR2 sequences are SGHRS and YFSETQ. There are 13 residues in the CDR3. V was clipped by 0 bases and J by 5 bases, with 8 bases between them. The CDR3 region has the DNA TGCGCCAGCAGCTTGGATGTTTCGGAGACCCAGTACTTC. The encoded protein is CASSLDVSETQYF. Complete variable domain (other parts from reference TRBV5-1 and TRBJ2-5): KAGVTQTPRYLIKTRGQQVTLSCSPISGHRSVSWYQQTPGQGLQFLFEYFSETQRNKGNFPGRFSGRQFSNSRSEMNVSTLELGDSALYLCASSLDVSETQYFGPGTRLLVL.

This clone has ten or more counts. The V gene is TRBV5-6, the J gene TRBJ1-5; TRBD1 agrees at 7 bases. The CDR3 extends over 16 amino acids. V dropped 0 bases and J dropped 4; count of bases not matched to a gene: 7. Germline loops: CDR1 SGHDT, CDR2 YYEEEE. The CDR3 bases are TGTGCCAGCAGCTTGGAGGCAGGGGGGAGTAATCAGCCCCAGCATTTT. Its protein product is CASSLEAGGSNQPQHF.

This clone occurred a few times. The rearrangement links TRBV7-9 to TRBJ2-5; D perhaps matches TRBD1 (5 bases). The CDR3 covers 15 residues. Germline CDR1 is SEHNR and CDR2 is FQNEAQ (reference sequence). V lost 2 bases, J lost 5 bases, and 15 bases lay in between. This CDR3 reads CASSLPPGIDETQYF. Here the CDR3 DNA reads TGTGCCAGCAGCTTACCCCCAGGGATCGACGAGACCCAGTACTTC.

V gene TRBV6-5 combines with J gene TRBJ2-3; 9 positions agree with TRBD2. Germline V gene data show CDR1 as MNHEY and CDR2 as SVGAGI. This CDR3 region has 15 residues. V was clipped by 6 bases and J by 2 bases; unmatched bases: 6. The CDR3 reads CASSLSGSVTDTQYF. The CDR3, as DNA: TGTGCCAGCAGCCTTAGCGGGAGCGTCACAGATACGCAGTATTTT.

J is TRBJ1-1 and V is TRBV21-1; TRBD1 reflects the table's D call only, with no check against the DNA. TRBV21-1 is tagged as a pseudogene. The CDR3 runs 20 residues. The CDR3 nucleotides are TGTGCCAGCAGCAAACCAACCCCCCGCCGACAGGGGGCTAGCGACACTGAAGCTTTCTTT. It codes for CASSKPTPRRQGASDTEAFF.

This clone was counted a few times. The chain couples TRBV6-2 or TRBV6-3 to TRBJ1-1; D is perhaps TRBD1 (5 bases). CDR3 size: 15 residues. The V end lost 4 bases, the J end lost 6 bases, and 18 bases lay between the germline ends. CDR1 and CDR2 (germline): MNHEY, SVGEGT. The CDR3: CASSWGDVVDPEAFF. Written as DNA, the CDR3 is TGTGCCAGCAGTTGGGGGGATGTGGTGGATCCTGAAGCTTTCTTT.

The rearrangement uses TRBV4-1 and TRBJ2-3, with D perhaps matching TRBD2 (7 bases). Trimming took 1 base from V and 2 from J, leaving 22 bases between them. This CDR3 has 19 residues. Germline V gene data show CDR1 as MGHRA and CDR2 as YSYEKL. CDR3 residues: CASSQARGAGGTFTDTQYF. In DNA form, the CDR3 reads TGCGCCAGCAGCCAAGCCCGGGGGGCTGGCGGGACCTTCACAGATACGCAGTATTTT.

The rearrangement links TRBV3-1 (or the pseudogene TRBV3-2) to TRBJ1-1; 7 nucleotides agree with TRBD1. From germline, CDR1 is LGHDT and CDR2 YNNKEL (reference sequence). Trimming at V came to 4 bases and at J to 0 bases, leaving 5 bases not matched to a gene. The CDR3 covers 15 residues. CDR3 in DNA: TGTGCCAGCAGCCGGTGGGACAGCTTGAACACTGAAGCTTTCTTT. As protein: CASSRWDSLNTEAFF.

V and J are TRBV2 and TRBJ1-2; D is uncertain. Germline V CDR1 and CDR2: SNHLY, FYNNEI. Trimming shortened V by 3 bases and J by 6 bases, and 20 bases separated the two germline ends. The CDR3 consists of 16 residues. The CDR3 spells CASSEFTAASLNGYTF. CDR3 bases: TGTGCCAGCAGTGAGTTCACAGCCGCGTCACTGAATGGCTACACCTTC.

The chain recombines TRBV20-1 with TRBJ2-3; 9 bases line up with TRBD2. The germline V gene encodes CDR1 DFQATT and CDR2 SNEGSKA (reference sequence). V lost 3 bases, J lost 3 bases, and 7 bases stayed unmatched. The length of the CDR3 is 15 residues. CDR3 bases: TGCAGTGCTAGTACTCTAGCGGGATCAACAGATACGCAGTATTTT. This gives the protein CSASTLAGSTDTQYF.

The J gene is TRBJ1-2, the V gene TRBV5-1, with 9 bases that match TRBD1. The ends lost 8 bases at V and 6 bases at J; junction bases unmatched: 8. CDR1 is SGHRS, CDR2 YFSETQ, per germline. The CDR3 loop spans 13 amino acids. The CDR3 region is CARKAGTGHGYTF. CDR3 in DNA: TGCGCCAGGAAGGCCGGGACAGGGCATGGCTACACCTTC.

The rearrangement links TRBV12-1 to TRBJ1-5. TRBV12-1 is tagged as a pseudogene. The CDR3 consists of 17 residues. The CDR3 DNA follows: TGTGCCAGCAGCTTTGCGGTGTCGGTTTATAGCAATCAGCCCCAGCATTTT. Amino acids: CASSFAVSVYSNQPQHF.

CDR3 DNA: TGTGCCAGTAGTGCCGATAGCGGGAGTAGGCGAGAGACCCAGTACTTC. Protein sequence: CASSADSGSRRETQYF. The chain carries TRBV19 and TRBJ2-5, with 9 bases identical to TRBD2. V shed 5 bases, J shed 4 bases, and the junction held 11 bases outside the gene matches. The CDR3 length is 16 residues. Germline CDR1 is LNHDA and CDR2 is SQIVND (reference sequence). The whole variable domain, remainder taken from reference TRBV19 and TRBJ2-5, is DGGITQSPKYLFRKEGQNVTLSCEQNLNHDAMYWYRQDPGQGLRLIYYSQIVNDFQKGDIAEGYSVSREKKESFPLTVTSAQKNPTAFYLCASSADSGSRRETQYFGPGTRLLVL.

The rearrangement uses TRBV6-2 or TRBV6-3 and TRBJ2-1, with TRBD2 identical over 9 bases. Per germline, CDR1 MNHEY and CDR2 SVGEGT. V was clipped by 2 bases and J by 13 bases; unmatched bases: 3. CDR3 size: 12 residues. CDR3 amino acids: CASSYQLAGQFF. As DNA, the CDR3 is TGTGCCAGCAGTTACCAACTAGCGGGCCAGTTCTTC.

The V gene is TRBV7-3, the J gene TRBJ1-2; D is unresolved. Germline V lookup: CDR1 SGHTA, CDR2 FQGTGA. V lost 5 bases and J lost 0, with 13 bases in between. The CDR3 loop spans 15 amino acids. The CDR3 nucleotides are TGTGCCAGCAGCACCCACCGGGAAACTAACTATGGCTACACCTTC. This translates into CASSTHRETNYGYTF.

The chain has TRBV15 and TRBJ2-3, with a weak D call TRBD2 (6 bases). V lost 0 bases to trimming and J lost 2 bases, with 9 bases between them. There are 15 residues in the CDR3. Germline V gives CDR1 LNHNV, CDR2 YYDKDF (reference sequence). The CDR3 sequence is CATSRDRENTDTQYF. In nucleotides, the CDR3 is TGTGCCACCAGCAGAGATCGGGAGAACACAGATACGCAGTATTTT. Full variable domain (outside the CDR3, taken from reference TRBV15 and TRBJ2-3): DAMVIQNPRYQVTQFGKPVTLSCSQTLNHNVMYWYQQKSSQAPKLLFHYYDKDFNNEADTPDNFQSRRPNTSFCFLDIRSPGLGDTAMYLCATSRDRENTDTQYFGPGTRLTVL.